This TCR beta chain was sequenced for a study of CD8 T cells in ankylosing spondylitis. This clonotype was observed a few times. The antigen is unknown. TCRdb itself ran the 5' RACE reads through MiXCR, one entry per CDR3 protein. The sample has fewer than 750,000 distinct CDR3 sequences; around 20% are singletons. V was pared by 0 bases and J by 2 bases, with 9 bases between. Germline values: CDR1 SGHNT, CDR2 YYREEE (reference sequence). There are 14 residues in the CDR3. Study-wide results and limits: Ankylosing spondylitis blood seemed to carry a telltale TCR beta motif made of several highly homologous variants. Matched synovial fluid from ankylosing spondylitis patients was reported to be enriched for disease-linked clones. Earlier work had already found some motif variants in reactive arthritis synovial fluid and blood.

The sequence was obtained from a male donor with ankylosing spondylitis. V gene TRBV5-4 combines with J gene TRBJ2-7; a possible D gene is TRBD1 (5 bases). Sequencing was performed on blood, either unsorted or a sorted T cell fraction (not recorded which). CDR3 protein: CASSLDAGTYEQYF. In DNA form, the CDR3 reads TGTGCCAGCAGCTTGGATGCAGGGACCTACGAGCAGTACTTC.